This passage covers 18 T cell receptor beta chains from one sample sequenced in a study of T cell responses to AZD1222 COVID-19 vaccine. Sequenced by immunoSEQ multiplex PCR; TCRdb stores in-frame clones only, minus some. The data hold roughly 190,000 clones, with approximately 90% observed a single time. This specimen was peripheral blood, taken 28 days after the second AZD1222 dose. Receptors were obtained from an adult who received the AZD1222 COVID-19 vaccine.

This clone showed up just once. The chain joins TRBV12-5 to TRBJ2-1, with D unresolved. V was pared by 5 bases and J by 9 bases, with 14 bases between. The CDR3 is 13 amino acids. CDR1 is LGHNT, CDR2 FRNRAP, per germline. CDR3 coding DNA: TGTGCTAGTGGTAATTCTAAGGTTGGTGAGCAGTTCTTC. Translating gives CASGNSKVGEQFF. The entire variable domain, with the rest obtained from reference TRBV12-5 and TRBJ2-1, is as follows: DARVTQTPRHKVTEMGQEVTMRCQPILGHNTVFWYRQTMMQGLELLAYFRNRAPLDDSGMPKDRFSAEMPDATLATLKIQPSEPRDSAVYFCASGNSKVGEQFFGPGTRLTVL.

V usage is TRBV6-1 and J usage is TRBJ1-1; weak D call: TRBD1 (5 bases). Per germline, CDR1 MNHNS and CDR2 SASEGT. Trimming stripped 5 bases from V and 4 bases from J, with 8 bases between. The CDR3 consists of 12 residues. The CDR3 spells CASSSRATEAFF. The CDR3 DNA is TGTGCCAGCAGTTCCAGGGCCACTGAAGCTTTCTTT.

This chain joins TRBV28 and TRBJ1-2, with D possibly matching TRBD1 (5 bases). With 5 bases removed from V and 0 bases from J, the gap between germline ends came to 13 bases. The length of the CDR3 is 15 residues. CDR1 MDHEN and CDR2 SYDVKM come from the germline V gene. CDR3 loop: CASSPGHPANYGYTF. The CDR3 DNA is TGTGCCAGCAGTCCAGGACACCCAGCTAACTATGGCTACACCTTC.

The chain couples TRBV29-1 to TRBJ1-1, with 8 bases aligning to TRBD1. Germline V lookup: CDR1 SQVTM, CDR2 ANQGSEA. This CDR3 region has 13 residues. The V gene end was trimmed by 8 bases and the J gene end by 4 bases; junction bases not matched to a gene: 9. Here the CDR3 DNA reads TGCAGCACACGAACAGGGGGGAGCACTGAAGCTTTCTTT. Protein: CSTRTGGSTEAFF. Based on the CDR3 plus reference TRBV29-1 and TRBJ1-1, the full variable domain is SAVISQKPSRDICQRGTSLTIQCQVDSQVTMMFWYRQQPGQSLTLIATANQGSEATYESGFVIDKFPISRPNLTFSTLTVSNMSPEDSSIYLCSTRTGGSTEAFFGQGTRLTVV.

This sequence joins TRBV18 and TRBJ1-2; 12 positions match TRBD1. V lost 0 bases to trimming and J lost 5 bases; unmatched junction nucleotides: 4. Germline V CDR1 and CDR2: KGHSH, LQKENI. This CDR3 comprises 16 residues. The DNA for the CDR3 is TGTGCCAGCTCACCACCGCGGGGACAGGGGGCTTATGGCTACACCTTC. This codes for CASSPPRGQGAYGYTF.

The chain has TRBV4-2 and TRBJ2-3; the D is unclear. With 4 bases removed from V and 3 bases from J, the gap between germline ends came to 11 bases. The CDR3 runs 14 residues. Germline assignment: CDR1 LGHNA and CDR2 YNFKEQ. CDR3 bases: TGTGCCAGCAGCCCGAAGGGCGATACAGATACGCAGTATTTT. Translation gives CASSPKGDTDTQYF.

V gene TRBV5-1 combines with J gene TRBJ2-2; 11 bases align to TRBD2. This CDR3 region has 13 residues. Germline CDR1 reads SGHRS; CDR2 reads YFSETQ. V was clipped by 4 bases and J by 11 bases; unmatched bases: 4. The CDR3 DNA reads TGCGCCAGCAGCACTAGCGGGAGCGGCGAGCTGTTTTTT. Translating it yields CASSTSGSGELFF.

The chain combines TRBV7-3 with TRBJ2-3; D is ambiguous. Per germline, CDR1 SGHTA and CDR2 FQGTGA. The length of the CDR3 is 15 residues. The V end was cut by 6 bases, the J end by 1 base, with 14 bases between. CDR3 in amino acids: CASSYDALRTDTQYF. The CDR3 bases are TGTGCCAGCAGTTACGACGCACTACGCACAGATACGCAGTATTTT.

The rearrangement joins TRBV7-6 to TRBJ2-3; 16 bases fit TRBD2. CDR1 SGHVS and CDR2 FNYEAQ come from the germline V gene. J was trimmed by 1 base and V by 4 bases; bases with no gene match: 5. There are 18 residues in the CDR3. The CDR3 loop reads CASSYAGTSGRGTDTQYF. The CDR3, as DNA: TGTGCCAGCAGCTACGCCGGGACTAGCGGGAGGGGCACAGATACGCAGTATTTT.

This rearrangement joins TRBV5-6 to TRBJ2-1, with D unclear. CDR3 length: 11 amino acids. Germline CDR1 SGHDT, CDR2 YYEEEE. Trimming stripped 0 bases from V and 9 bases from J, with 4 bases between. The CDR3 region has the DNA TGTGCCAGCAGCTTGGGTGGTGAGCAGTTCTTC. Amino acid sequence: CASSLGGEQFF.

This clone was detected once. V is TRBV10-2 and J is TRBJ1-1, with 8 positions matching TRBD1. CDR1 and CDR2 from the germline V gene are WSHSY and SAAADI. With V trimmed by 6 bases and J by 4 bases, 1 base remained unmatched. There are 12 residues in the CDR3. The CDR3 is CASSTGGTEAFF. The CDR3 DNA reads TGCGCCAGCAGCACAGGGGGCACTGAAGCTTTCTTT.

The chain employs TRBV11-2 and TRBJ2-7; 7 bases fit TRBD2. Germline V gene data show CDR1 as SGHAT and CDR2 as FQNNGV. Trimming cost V 1 base and J 4 bases; bases outside gene matches: 7. CDR3 length: 15 residues. The CDR3 sequence: CASSLAQGLIYEQYF. The CDR3 DNA follows: TGTGCCAGCAGCTTAGCCCAGGGACTAATTTACGAGCAGTACTTC. Together with reference TRBV11-2 and TRBJ2-7, the CDR3 gives the full variable domain: EAGVAQSPRYKIIEKRQSVAFWCNPISGHATLYWYQQILGQGPKLLIQFQNNGVVDDSQLPKDRFSAERLKGVDSTLKIQPAKLEDSAVYLCASSLAQGLIYEQYFGPGTRLTVT.

This rearrangement joins TRBV5-8 to TRBJ2-2; D unresolved. V lost 4 bases, J lost 7 bases, and 23 bases lay in between. Looked up from germline, CDR1 is SGHTS and CDR2 is YDEGEE. The CDR3 has 17 residues. CDR3 loop: CASSTLIPGRVGGELFF. The CDR3 bases are TGTGCCAGCAGCACCCTTATCCCGGGTAGAGTTGGCGGGGAGCTGTTTTTT.

The chain employs TRBV5-6 and TRBJ1-2; D possibly corresponds to TRBD1 (6 bases). There are 15 residues in the CDR3. With 4 bases removed from V and 5 bases from J, the gap between germline ends came to 18 bases. Germline V lookup: CDR1 SGHDT, CDR2 YYEEEE. DNA for the CDR3: TGTGCCAGCAGCCCTATTGTAGGGGGGCGTTATGGCTACACCTTC. Protein product: CASSPIVGGRYGYTF.

This rearrangement joins TRBV30 to TRBJ1-1; D possibly corresponds to TRBD1 (5 bases). V was trimmed by 0 bases and J by 5 bases, leaving 13 bases between them. In germline, CDR1 is GTSNPN, CDR2 SVGIG (reference sequence). The CDR3 covers 14 residues. The CDR3 reads CAWSVPGRGTEAFF. The DNA for the CDR3 is TGTGCCTGGAGTGTACCTGGGAGGGGAACTGAAGCTTTCTTT.

This chain links TRBV6-5 with TRBJ1-5, with D hard to call. The CDR3 covers 15 residues. CDR1 and CDR2 (germline): MNHEY, SVGAGI. Trimming removed 9 bases from V and 1 base from J, with 16 bases in between. CDR3 sequence reads: CASKRSGSSNQPQHF. The CDR3 nucleotides read TGTGCCAGTAAACGATCAGGATCCAGCAATCAGCCCCAGCATTTT.

V is TRBV4-1 and J is TRBJ2-1; D ambiguous. Germline V CDR1 and CDR2: MGHRA, YSYEKL. The V and J ends lost 1 base and 2 bases respectively, with 12 bases between them. The CDR3 runs 16 residues. This CDR3 reads CASSQVDIVTYNEQFF. CDR3 coding DNA: TGCGCCAGCAGCCAAGTCGACATCGTGACCTACAATGAGCAGTTCTTC.

The V call is TRBV3-1 (or the pseudogene TRBV3-2), the J call TRBJ2-7; 10 nucleotides agree with TRBD2. Trimming removed 4 bases from V and 1 base from J; junction bases left unmatched: 10. CDR1 and CDR2 from the germline V gene are LGHDT and YNNKEL (reference sequence). This CDR3 region has 17 residues. The CDR3 region has the DNA TGTGCCAGCAGCCGGGCTACTAGCGGGGAACCTTCCTACGAGCAGTACTTC. This translates into CASSRATSGEPSYEQYF.